This TCR beta chain came from a study of OX40 agonist ivuxolimab in advanced cancers. Study background: A male proportion of just over 80% was recorded, with mean age 60 years and range 23 to 79.

Study outcomes and limitations: The mean number of expanded clones was higher in CD8+ T cells than in CD4+. Dosing at 0.1 to 3.0 mg/kg was accompanied by clonal expansion of CD4+ and CD8+ blood T cells by week 6.

V trimming: 0 bases; J trimming: 8 bases; junction bases outside the gene matches: 5. Germline V CDR1 and CDR2: LNHDA, SQIVND (reference sequence). The CDR3 consists of 14 residues. Assay: immunoSEQ multiplex PCR; the TCRdb copy retains only in-frame clones and omits some. The table has some 100,000 clones, approximately 80% seen once. With respect to this clone: Its target is unknown.

Individuals having autoimmune disease history or systemic immunosuppression were not enrolled. This chain connects TRBV19 to TRBJ2-7; 9 bases are a match to TRBD1. The sample in question was CD4+ or CD8+ T cells sorted from blood, obtained in a trial of the OX40 agonist ivuxolimab. The clonotype originates from an adult with an advanced solid tumor such as melanoma, head and neck, liver or kidney cancer. DNA for the CDR3: TGTGCCAGTAGTATAGAACGGGACAGGGCCCAGCAGTACTTC. Its protein product is CASSIERDRAQQYF.